This T cell receptor (beta chain) was captured by sequencing in a study of blood T cell repertoires in COVID-19. In the study overall: COVID-19 samples, acute and convalescent, were from the United States, Italy and Spain. From T cells, B-cell-depleted T cells, or PBMCs came the material, which was cDNA or gDNA.

Germline values: CDR1 LNHDA, CDR2 SQIVND (reference sequence). V shed 6 bases and J shed 0 bases, with 12 bases lying between them. This CDR3 is built from 16 residues. Under the authors' procedure: Quantification of nucleated cells was approximated via reference gene primer amplification. Here immunoSEQ multiplex PCR was the method, and the copy in TCRdb shows in-frame clones only, minus some. V, J and clone size are those of that table, while D and trimming were read from the DNA. The sample yields under 250,000 clones, approximately 85% seen once. This sequence originates from a middle-aged man who had recovered from COVID-19. The chain links TRBV19 to TRBJ2-6; D uncertain. Sequencing was performed on peripheral blood. The CDR3 nucleotides read TGTGCCAGTAGACCCCGGCGGAGCTCTGGGGCCAACGTCCTGACTTTC. Its translation: CASRPRRSSGANVLTF.